What follows is one T cell receptor (beta chain) and its context. The clone's antigen remains unknown. Base qualities are missing; no much larger clone stands one base away. This entry is derived from a study of blood T cell repertoires in COVID-19 (TCRdb year 2020). With regard to the full study: The collaborator samples originated in the United States, Italy and Spain and spanned the acute and convalescent phases of COVID-19. The prospective study material was composed of cDNA or gDNA derived from T cells, B-cell-depleted T cells, or PBMCs. Subjects who had been exposed to COVID-19, were actively infected with it, or had recovered from it provided the deeply sampled blood TCRbeta repertoires that made up the dataset. The repertoires were released in a freely available public database meant as a resource for research on the immune response to SARS-CoV-2. The samples were drawn from two sources: the first 160 participants of the ongoing ImmuneRACE study, and over 1,000 subjects contributed by 6 global collaborators. Nearly every sample came with metadata listing a de-identified subject ID, COVID-19 status, age in years and sex. Where available, HLA class I and class II types were obtained from metadata supplied by the sample provider rather than from assay-based typing.

Enrolling through a virtual design, the prospective study's participants ranged in age from roughly 18 to 95 years and lived across 20 to 25 United States geographic areas. In the prospective study, participants were assigned to cohorts based on the clinical history participants reported in a screening survey and a study questionnaire. ImmuneRACE Cohort 3 recovered participants were defined by two consecutive negative NP/OP PCR tests, healthcare professional clearance, or symptom resolution. In the prospective study, mobile phlebotomists collected whole blood, serum and a nasopharyngeal or oropharyngeal swab from each participant. Over an approximately 2-month period, participants in the prospective study had the option of providing additional blood draws and questionnaires. Before DNA extraction, blood samples from the prospective study were shipped at room temperature or frozen. TCRbeta CDR3 regions were amplified from genomic DNA using the immunoSEQ Assay, a bias-controlled multiplex PCR. The paper's data handling went like this. The number of nucleated cells in each sample was estimated by amplification of reference gene primers within the assay. To quantify the absolute abundance of each unique TCRbeta CDR3 rearrangement, sequence reads were collapsed and filtered. For each sample, productive Simpson clonality was calculated as the square root of Simpson's diversity index across productive rearrangements. The immuneACCESS repertoire file appears here via TCRdb, limited to in-frame rearrangements. These files lack a portion of the clones; in checked studies, under half of the deficit traces to unresolved V genes, and the cause of the others is not known. V, J and clone size are taken as reported in that table, and D and trimming were inferred from the DNA itself. This sample gives around 310,000 clones in total; 80% to 90% of them show up just once. The leading ten clones occupy about 5% of the sample.

Broad study findings and their caveats: The quantity of clinical and demographic metadata differed by source and by participant and was supplied without curation.

The sequence was collected from a man aged 30 to 45 who had recovered from COVID-19. Sequenced input: PBMCs or T cells enriched from blood (not recorded which).

The CDR3 region: CASSVYRGRTGELFF. Read as DNA, the sequence is TGTGCCAGCAGTGTGTACAGGGGGAGGACCGGGGAGCTGTTTTTT. The sequence is built from TRBV2 and TRBJ2-2, with 8 bases aligning to TRBD1. V and J are trimmed by 4 bases and 5 bases, and the gene matches miss 6 bases of the junction. Sequences SNHLY (CDR1) and FYNNEI (CDR2) are obtained from the germline V gene. Its CDR3 holds 15 amino acids, cysteine through phenylalanine. The DNA shown is the 45-base CDR3, in frame from base 1.